These 32 T cell receptor beta chains share one sample of origin, sequenced in a study of shared T cell receptors in the human thymus. Generated by immunoSEQ multiplex PCR, the TCRdb table keeps only in-frame clones and is missing some. The table shows about 610,000 clones, with 88% occurring only once. These data also featured in a second study, about human thymus T cells.

Sequencing used thymocytes. Receptors originate from a boy younger than two with a congenital heart defect.

The chain combines TRBV4-3 with TRBJ2-1; TRBD1 aligns across 9 bases. The CDR3 is 16 amino acids. Trimming took 1 base from V and 12 from J; bases not matched to a gene: 13. Germline V lookup: CDR1 LGHNA, CDR2 YSLEER. The CDR3 here is CASSQGRDRDLVGQFF. CDR3 DNA: TGCGCCAGCAGCCAAGGGCGGGACAGGGATCTAGTTGGGCAGTTCTTC.

The chain combines TRBV15 with TRBJ1-4; D is perhaps TRBD1 (6 bases). The CDR3 loop spans 16 amino acids. With 3 bases removed from V and 2 bases from J, the gap between germline ends came to 13 bases. CDR1 is LNHNV and CDR2 is YYDKDF in the germline V gene (reference sequence). This chain's CDR3 is CATSRTPGHTNEKLFF. CDR3 nucleotide sequence: TGTGCCACCAGCAGGACCCCGGGACACACTAATGAAAAACTGTTTTTT.

The count of this clone is one. The chain uses TRBV6-5 and TRBJ2-7; 7 bases are shared with TRBD1. CDR3 length: 12 residues. J gave up 5 bases and V 9 bases, and 7 bases lay outside the gene matches. Germline V gene lookup returns CDR1 MNHEY and CDR2 SVGAGI. In nucleotides, the CDR3 is TGTGCCAGTAGGACAGGTCCTCACGAGCAGTACTTC. This translates into CASRTGPHEQYF.

The chain joins TRBV5-1 to TRBJ2-5, with D uncertain. Per germline, CDR1 SGHRS and CDR2 YFSETQ. The CDR3 contains 13 residues. V was shortened by 1 base and J by 4 bases, with 8 bases between the two germline ends. The CDR3 loop reads CASSLTERETQYF. The CDR3 DNA reads as TGCGCCAGCAGCTTGACAGAAAGAGAGACCCAGTACTTC.

The chain uses TRBV5-3 and TRBJ2-7, with D perhaps matching TRBD2 (6 bases). TRBV5-3 is given ORF status, its function remaining uncertain. V was pared by 10 bases and J by 2 bases, with 16 bases between. This CDR3 region has 13 residues. The CDR3 here is CAPPDGTPYEQYF. The CDR3 nucleotides read TGTGCCCCTCCCGACGGGACTCCCTACGAGCAGTACTTC.

This clone has a single count. The V call is TRBV7-2, the J call TRBJ2-3, with D uncertain. Germline V CDR1 and CDR2: SGHTA, FQGNSA. The CDR3 is 13 amino acids. The V and J ends lost 3 bases and 1 base respectively, with 5 bases between them. CDR3 amino acids: CASSLGGTDTQYF. CDR3 DNA sequence: TGTGCCAGCAGCTTGGGCGGCACAGATACGCAGTATTTT.

This chain uses TRBV2 with TRBJ2-5, with 12 bases lining up with TRBD2. The CDR3 has 17 amino acids. V dropped 11 bases and J dropped 2; count of bases not matched to a gene: 15. CDR1 SNHLY and CDR2 FYNNEI come from the germline V gene. The CDR3 DNA reads TGTGCCCTAGCGGCTAGCGGGAGGGTAAAGAAACAAGAGACCCAGTACTTC. Translating it yields CALAASGRVKKQETQYF.

Comments on this clone: This specimen includes other DNA sequences encoding the same CDR3. As DNA, the CDR3 is TGTGCCAGCAGTCCTGGACAGGGGACCTACGAGCAGTACTTC. Its protein is CASSPGQGTYEQYF. The chain combines TRBV27 with TRBJ2-7; 9 nucleotides agree with TRBD1. CDR3 length: 14 amino acids. Germline V gene sequence: CDR1 MNHEY, CDR2 SMNVEV (reference sequence). With 5 bases clipped from V and 2 bases from J, the junction kept 4 bases outside the gene matches.

The V call is TRBV15, the J call TRBJ2-7; weak D call: TRBD2 (6 bases). Trimming took 3 bases from V and 2 from J, leaving 11 bases between them. The CDR3 runs 14 residues. CDR1 LNHNV and CDR2 YYDKDF come from the germline V gene (reference sequence). The CDR3 DNA reads TGTGCCACCAGCAGTCGGCGGGGTACCTACGAGCAGTACTTC. Translation: CATSSRRGTYEQYF.

Only a few counts were recorded for this clone. V usage is TRBV20-1 and J usage is TRBJ2-4; D gene ambiguous. The CDR3 has 11 amino acids. Germline V gene lookup returns CDR1 DFQATT and CDR2 SNEGSKA (reference sequence). V was pared by 2 bases and J by 9 bases, with 8 bases between. CDR3 nucleotides: TGCAGTGCTAGACCAGTGTTCATTCAGTACTTC. Translated, it gives CSARPVFIQYF.

The chain combines TRBV4-3 with TRBJ1-1; D might be TRBD1 (5 bases). Trimming removed 0 bases at V and 0 bases at J, with 14 bases between. Germline CDR1 is LGHNA and CDR2 is YSLEER. CDR3 size: 17 residues. CDR3: CASSQDWGEWMNTEAFF. The CDR3 DNA reads as TGCGCCAGCAGCCAAGATTGGGGCGAATGGATGAACACTGAAGCTTTCTTT.

The gene calls are TRBV19 and TRBJ1-1; TRBD1 is a possible D gene (6 bases). Germline CDR1 LNHDA, CDR2 SQIVND (reference sequence). This CDR3 is built from 18 residues. The V gene lost 0 bases and the J gene lost 1 base, with 18 bases spanning the gap. CDR3 bases: TGTGCCAGTAGTATAGATCGTAACAGGGTTGCCCCGAACACTGAAGCTTTCTTT. It specifies CASSIDRNRVAPNTEAFF.

The chain has TRBV4-3 and TRBJ2-5; 13 bases are a match to TRBD2. Germline V gene lookup returns CDR1 LGHNA and CDR2 YSLEER. This CDR3 is 17 amino acids long. J was trimmed by 2 bases and V by 0 bases; bases with no gene match: 3. CDR3 in amino acids: CASSQDSGLAGQETQYF. As DNA, the CDR3 is TGCGCCAGCAGCCAAGATTCGGGACTAGCGGGACAAGAGACCCAGTACTTC.

The chain links TRBV11-1 to TRBJ2-3; 8 nucleotides line up with TRBD1. Germline trimming cut 5 bases from V and 6 bases from J; bases unmatched to any gene: 4. Germline CDR1 and CDR2: SGHAT and FQDESV (reference sequence). This CDR3 spans 13 amino acids. The CDR3 coding sequence is TGTGCCAGCAGCAGGACAGGGAACGATACGCAGTATTTT. Translation: CASSRTGNDTQYF.

The chain uses TRBV4-3 and TRBJ2-7; 10 positions match TRBD1. V gave up 1 base and J gave up 5 bases; unmatched junction bases: 8. Per the germline V gene, CDR1 is LGHNA and CDR2 is YSLEER. The CDR3 consists of 16 residues. CDR3 region: CASSQAFRDRGHEQYF. CDR3 nucleotides: TGCGCCAGCAGCCAAGCCTTTCGGGACAGGGGACACGAGCAGTACTTC.

The chain employs TRBV6-6 and TRBJ2-7, with D possibly matching TRBD2 (5 bases). This CDR3 has 14 residues. The germline V gene has CDR1 MNHNY and CDR2 SVGAGI (reference sequence). V was trimmed by 0 bases and J by 2 bases, leaving 8 bases between them. CDR3 coding DNA: TGTGCCAGCAGTTACTCGGACGGGGCCTACGAGCAGTACTTC. It encodes CASSYSDGAYEQYF.

This clone was counted once. The rearrangement uses TRBV6-7 and TRBJ1-2; D not resolved. TRBV6-7 is known as an ORF, though its function is uncertain. CDR3 size: 11 residues. V dropped 8 bases and J dropped 8 bases, with 12 bases sitting between them. The CDR3 here is CASPAGRGYTF. In nucleotides, the CDR3 is TGTGCCAGCCCCGCGGGGAGGGGCTACACCTTC.

The chain joins TRBV1 to TRBJ2-3; TRBD2, as called in the table, went unchecked against the DNA. TRBV1 is described as a pseudogene. The CDR3 loop spans 18 amino acids. CDR3 loop: CTSSQTTSGGPSTDTQYF. Written as DNA, the CDR3 is TGCACCAGCAGCCAAACGACTAGCGGGGGACCTAGCACAGATACGCAGTATTTT.

This clone was detected only a few times. V and J are TRBV11-2 and TRBJ2-3; 7 nucleotides line up with TRBD2. J was trimmed by 0 bases and V by 5 bases; bases with no gene match: 5. There are 15 residues in the CDR3. CDR1 and CDR2 (germline): SGHAT, FQNNGV. CDR3 region: CASSVLAESTDTQYF. Here the CDR3 DNA reads TGTGCCAGCAGCGTCCTAGCGGAGAGCACAGATACGCAGTATTTT.

The rearrangement uses TRBV4-2 and TRBJ2-3; 8 bases are a match to TRBD1. The trim removed 2 bases at V and 5 bases at J, leaving 6 bases unmatched. There are 15 residues in the CDR3. Germline CDR1 LGHNA, CDR2 YNFKEQ. The CDR3 DNA reads TGTGCCAGCAGCCAAAAAAGAACAGGGGGAGATACGCAGTATTTT. Translating it yields CASSQKRTGGDTQYF.

The CDR3 here is CASSPGIRDTQYF. CDR3 coding DNA: TGTGCCAGCAGCCCCGGGATTCGGGATACGCAGTATTTT. V gene TRBV14 combines with J gene TRBJ2-3; D perhaps matches TRBD2 (5 bases). Per germline, CDR1 SGHDN and CDR2 FVKESK. V was cut by 4 bases and J by 6 bases, with 11 bases left in between. This CDR3 contains 13 residues.

V usage is TRBV19 and J usage is TRBJ2-2, with 10 bases matching TRBD1. Germline-derived CDR1 and CDR2 are LNHDA and SQIVND (reference sequence). This CDR3 region has 14 residues. The V and J ends lost 10 bases and 10 bases, in that order; junction bases with no gene match: 12. CDR3 sequence reads: CATQRQGAQEELFF. CDR3 bases: TGTGCCACCCAACGACAGGGGGCGCAGGAGGAGCTGTTTTTT.

The V and J genes are TRBV23-1 and TRBJ1-3; D uncertain. TRBV23-1 is classed as an ORF, of uncertain function. The CDR3 totals 17 residues. V gave up 4 bases and J gave up 0 bases, with 16 bases separating them. The CDR3 DNA follows: TGCGCCAGCAGTCTTGGCCCTTATGGGAGCTCTGGAAACACCATATATTTT. Residues: CASSLGPYGSSGNTIYF.

The chain combines TRBV29-1 with TRBJ2-6; D not certain. Trimming shortened V by 5 bases and J by 2 bases, and 19 bases separated the two germline ends. The V gene's germline CDR1 is SQVTM and CDR2 ANQGSEA. The CDR3 is 17 residues long. Here the CDR3 DNA reads TGCAGCGTTTCCTTCGGTCACTCGCCAACTGGGGCCAACGTCCTGACTTTC. Protein product: CSVSFGHSPTGANVLTF.

Turning to this clone: One end of the junction varies from germline; a read error may be responsible. The chain recombines TRBV6-1 with TRBJ2-7, with D perhaps TRBD1 (7 bases). This CDR3 has 11 amino acids. Germline CDR1 is MNHNS and CDR2 is SASEGT. In DNA, the CDR3 is TGTGCCAGCAGTGCGGGGGACAGCGAGGACTTC. Its protein product is CASSAGDSEDF.

The genes are TRBV9 and TRBJ2-1, with D perhaps TRBD1 (6 bases). There are 22 residues in the CDR3. The ends were cut back, 0 bases at V and 1 base at J, with 29 bases in the middle. Germline loops: CDR1 SGDLS, CDR2 YYNGEE. CDR3 sequence: CASSVEDGQGLPDRWSYNEQFF. The CDR3 DNA reads as TGTGCCAGCAGCGTAGAGGACGGTCAGGGCTTACCCGACAGGTGGTCCTACAATGAGCAGTTCTTC.

The chain combines TRBV27 with TRBJ2-7; D perhaps matches TRBD1 (7 bases). The CDR3 sequence is 15 residues long. The germline CDR1 and CDR2 sequences are MNHEY and SMNVEV (reference sequence). V was cut by 5 bases and J by 6 bases, with 20 bases left in between. Here the CDR3 reads CASSPGGRTEGEQYF. For the CDR3, the DNA is TGTGCCAGCAGTCCAGGGGGGAGAACTGAGGGCGAGCAGTACTTC.

V and J are TRBV4-1 and TRBJ1-4; TRBD1 is a possible D gene (6 bases). Germline assignment: CDR1 MGHRA and CDR2 YSYEKL. The CDR3 has 16 amino acids. Trimming removed 1 base from V and 8 bases from J, with 17 bases in between. CDR3 DNA: TGCGCCAGCAGCCAAGGTTCTAGGGGGTTTGGGGAAAAACTGTTTTTT. Translation: CASSQGSRGFGEKLFF.

DNA of the CDR3: TGTGCCAGCTCACGCGGGGTCGCCAGACGAGGCATTAGGGGTCACAATGAGCAGTTCTTC. It encodes CASSRGVARRGIRGHNEQFF. The rearrangement links TRBV18 to TRBJ2-1, with D tentatively TRBD2 (6 bases). V lost 4 bases and J 5 bases, leaving 30 bases between the germline ends. The CDR3 has 20 amino acids. Germline-derived CDR1 and CDR2 are KGHSH and LQKENI.

The V and J genes are TRBV4-3 and TRBJ2-7; D call uncertain. Germline CDR1 reads LGHNA; CDR2 reads YSLEER. This CDR3 has 15 amino acids. V was trimmed by 0 bases and J by 6 bases, leaving 15 bases between them. The CDR3 reads CASSQDLRNGFEQYF. Here the CDR3 DNA reads TGCGCCAGCAGCCAAGATTTGCGTAACGGGTTCGAGCAGTACTTC.

This chain links TRBV11-3 with TRBJ2-1; 7 positions match TRBD2. V lost 8 bases, J lost 3 bases, and 10 bases stayed unmatched. Germline CDR1 reads SGHNT; CDR2 reads YENEEA. CDR3 size: 15 residues. DNA for the CDR3: TGTGCCAGCTCGGAGGGGCTAGCGGACTACAATGAGCAGTTCTTC. It yields the protein CASSEGLADYNEQFF.

This clone occurred once. V is TRBV5-6 and J is TRBJ2-7; 7 bases align to TRBD2. V shed 4 bases and J 3 bases; nucleotides not matched to a gene: 10. Germline loops: CDR1 SGHDT, CDR2 YYEEEE. The CDR3 is made up of 15 amino acids. The CDR3 protein is CASSPRGDANYEQYF. The CDR3 DNA is TGTGCCAGCAGCCCTCGGGGGGACGCGAACTACGAGCAGTACTTC.